The subject of this entry is one T cell receptor (beta chain). Its antigen is not known. Trimming removed 2 bases from V and 1 base from J, with 11 bases in between. The germline V gene encodes CDR1 MDHEN and CDR2 SYDVKM. The CDR3 runs to 16 residues. It was into CD45RA+ naive and CD45RA-negative memory subsets that the CD4+ cells were split. The data belong to a study of shared clonotypes between healthy human individuals. Study-level information: Each donor contributed plates that comprised three CD4 naive, three CD4 memory, two CD8 naive and one CD8 memory.

Profiling relied on immunoSEQ multiplex PCR, and the TCRdb table lists in-frame clones only, not all of them. The data hold 650,000 to 800,000 clones, with roughly 72% observed a single time. The study's findings and limits: An effect of sequencing depth on clonotype sharing among donors was expected. Approximately 5% was the fraction of naive CD4 clonotypes found shared across several donors.

This receptor was obtained from a woman in her 30s in good health. Sequenced sample: memory CD4+ T cells sorted from blood. Regarding subset: CD45RA-negative fraction. The V call is TRBV28, the J call TRBJ2-2; D is possibly TRBD2 (5 bases). The CDR3 bases are TGTGCCAGCAGTTTACGGACTGCATTGAACACCGGGGAGCTGTTTTTT. Translated, it gives CASSLRTALNTGELFF.